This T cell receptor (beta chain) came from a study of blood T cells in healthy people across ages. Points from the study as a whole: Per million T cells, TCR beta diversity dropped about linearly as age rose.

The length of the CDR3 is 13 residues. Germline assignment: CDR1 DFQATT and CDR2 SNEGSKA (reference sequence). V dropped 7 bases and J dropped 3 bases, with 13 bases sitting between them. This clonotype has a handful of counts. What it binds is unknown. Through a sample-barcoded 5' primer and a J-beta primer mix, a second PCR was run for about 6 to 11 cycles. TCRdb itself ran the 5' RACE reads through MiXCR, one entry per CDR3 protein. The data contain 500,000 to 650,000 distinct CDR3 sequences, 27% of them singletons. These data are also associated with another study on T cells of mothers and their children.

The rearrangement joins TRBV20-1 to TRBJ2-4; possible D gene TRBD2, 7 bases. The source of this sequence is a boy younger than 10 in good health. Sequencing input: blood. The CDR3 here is CSGSGGNKNIQYF. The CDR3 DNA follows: TGCAGTGGTTCGGGGGGCAACAAAAACATTCAGTACTTC.